This T cell receptor beta chain was retrieved from a study of radiation and T cells in renal cell carcinoma. Study as a whole: Nephrectomy followed 15 Gy stereotactic body radiation by 4 weeks. Study-level findings and limits: No pretreatment tumor biopsies were available for baseline clonotypes. From baseline, blood top tumor clonotypes peaked at 2 weeks post-radiation.

The time point here: blood 2 weeks post-SBRT. The treatment is: 15 Gy SBRT to primary tumor, nephrectomy 4 weeks later. As regards this clone: Antigen unknown.

Per germline, CDR1 SGDLS and CDR2 YYNGEE. Trimming took off 3 bases at V and 3 bases at J, with 10 bases between the two ends. This CDR3 has 14 amino acids. Libraries were prepared by immunoSEQ multiplex PCR; TCRdb keeps only in-frame clonotypes and omits some of them. The table lists roughly 120,000 clones, 80% to 90% of them singletons. The sample consisted of blood, taken from a patient whose treatment included radiotherapy and nephrectomy. This clonotype was obtained from a woman aged 55-69 years with renal cell carcinoma. This chain links TRBV9 with TRBJ2-1; the D gene is possibly TRBD1 (6 bases). CDR3 region: CASSEAGDYNEQFF. CDR3 bases: TGTGCCAGCAGCGAGGCAGGGGACTACAATGAGCAGTTCTTC.